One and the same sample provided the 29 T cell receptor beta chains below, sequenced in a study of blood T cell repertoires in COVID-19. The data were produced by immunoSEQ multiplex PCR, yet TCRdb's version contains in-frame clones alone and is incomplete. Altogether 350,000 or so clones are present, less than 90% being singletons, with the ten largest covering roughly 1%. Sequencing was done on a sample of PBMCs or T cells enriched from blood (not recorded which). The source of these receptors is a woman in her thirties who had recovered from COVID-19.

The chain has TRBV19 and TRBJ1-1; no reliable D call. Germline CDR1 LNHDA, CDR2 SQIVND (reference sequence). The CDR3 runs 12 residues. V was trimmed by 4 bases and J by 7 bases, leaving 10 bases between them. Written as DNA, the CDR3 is TGTGCCAGTAGTAGAGTGAGGAGTGAAGCTTTCTTT. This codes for CASSRVRSEAFF.

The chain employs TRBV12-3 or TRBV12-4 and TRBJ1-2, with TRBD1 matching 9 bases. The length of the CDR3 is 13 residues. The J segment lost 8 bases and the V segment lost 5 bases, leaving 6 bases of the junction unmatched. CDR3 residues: CASSPQGARGYTF. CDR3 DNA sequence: TGTGCCAGCAGTCCACAGGGGGCGAGGGGCTACACCTTC.

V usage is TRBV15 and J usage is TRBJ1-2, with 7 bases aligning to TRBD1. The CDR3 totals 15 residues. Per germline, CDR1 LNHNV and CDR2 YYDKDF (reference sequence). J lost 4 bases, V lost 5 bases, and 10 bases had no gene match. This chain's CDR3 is CATSVQKGAGYGYTF. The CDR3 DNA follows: TGTGCCACCAGCGTCCAGAAGGGGGCCGGCTATGGCTACACCTTC.

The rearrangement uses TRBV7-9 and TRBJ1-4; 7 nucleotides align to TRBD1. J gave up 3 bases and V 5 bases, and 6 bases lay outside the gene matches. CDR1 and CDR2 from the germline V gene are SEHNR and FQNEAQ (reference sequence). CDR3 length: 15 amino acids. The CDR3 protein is CASSLPGQPNEKLFF. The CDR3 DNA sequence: TGTGCCAGCAGCCTCCCGGGACAGCCTAATGAAAAACTGTTTTTT.

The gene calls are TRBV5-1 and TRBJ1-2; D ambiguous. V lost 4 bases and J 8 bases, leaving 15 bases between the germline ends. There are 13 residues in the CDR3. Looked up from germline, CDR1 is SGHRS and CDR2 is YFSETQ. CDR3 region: CASSPDGGQGYTF. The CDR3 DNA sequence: TGCGCCAGCAGCCCGGATGGAGGGCAGGGCTACACCTTC.

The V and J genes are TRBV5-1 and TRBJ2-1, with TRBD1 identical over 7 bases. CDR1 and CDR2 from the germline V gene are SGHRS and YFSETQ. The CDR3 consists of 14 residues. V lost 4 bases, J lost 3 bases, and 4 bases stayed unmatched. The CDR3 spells CASSNDRDYNEQFF. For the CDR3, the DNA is TGCGCCAGCAGCAACGACAGGGACTACAATGAGCAGTTCTTC. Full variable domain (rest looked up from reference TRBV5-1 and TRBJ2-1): KAGVTQTPRYLIKTRGQQVTLSCSPISGHRSVSWYQQTPGQGLQFLFEYFSETQRNKGNFPGRFSGRQFSNSRSEMNVSTLELGDSALYLCASSNDRDYNEQFFGPGTRLTVL.

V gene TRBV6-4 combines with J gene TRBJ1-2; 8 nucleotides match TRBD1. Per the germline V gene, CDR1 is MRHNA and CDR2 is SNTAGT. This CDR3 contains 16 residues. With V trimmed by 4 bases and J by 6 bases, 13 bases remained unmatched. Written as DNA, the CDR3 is TGTGCCAGCAGTGTCGGGGCAGGGGGCTCCCTGGATGGCTACACCTTC. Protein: CASSVGAGGSLDGYTF.

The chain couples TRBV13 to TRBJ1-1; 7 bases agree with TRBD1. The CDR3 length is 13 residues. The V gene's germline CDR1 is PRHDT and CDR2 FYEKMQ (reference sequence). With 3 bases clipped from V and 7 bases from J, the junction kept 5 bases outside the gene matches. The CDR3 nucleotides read TGTGCCAGCAGCTTGCAAGGGGGCGGTGAAGCTTTCTTT. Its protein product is CASSLQGGGEAFF.

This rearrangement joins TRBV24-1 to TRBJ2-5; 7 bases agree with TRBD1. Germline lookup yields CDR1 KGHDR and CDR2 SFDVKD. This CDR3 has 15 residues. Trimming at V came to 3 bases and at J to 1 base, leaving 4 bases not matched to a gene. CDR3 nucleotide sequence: TGTGCCACCAGTGATCCCAGGGACAGCCAAGAGACCCAGTACTTC. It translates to CATSDPRDSQETQYF.

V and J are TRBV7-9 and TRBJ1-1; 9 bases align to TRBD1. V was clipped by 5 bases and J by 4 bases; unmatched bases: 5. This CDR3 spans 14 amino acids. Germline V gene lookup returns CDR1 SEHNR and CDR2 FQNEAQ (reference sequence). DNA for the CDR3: TGTGCCAGCAGCACCGGGACAGGGCCCACTGAAGCTTTCTTT. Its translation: CASSTGTGPTEAFF.

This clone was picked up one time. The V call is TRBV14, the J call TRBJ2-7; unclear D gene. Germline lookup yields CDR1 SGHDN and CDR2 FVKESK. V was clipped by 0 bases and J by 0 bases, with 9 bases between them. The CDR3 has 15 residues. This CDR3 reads CASSQEARSSYEQYF. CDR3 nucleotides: TGTGCCAGCAGCCAAGAGGCCAGGTCCTCCTACGAGCAGTACTTC. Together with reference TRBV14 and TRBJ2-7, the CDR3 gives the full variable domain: EAGVTQFPSHSVIEKGQTVTLRCDPISGHDNLYWYRRVMGKEIKFLLHFVKESKQDESGMPNNRFLAERTGGTYSTLKVQPAELEDSGVYFCASSQEARSSYEQYFGPGTRLTVT.

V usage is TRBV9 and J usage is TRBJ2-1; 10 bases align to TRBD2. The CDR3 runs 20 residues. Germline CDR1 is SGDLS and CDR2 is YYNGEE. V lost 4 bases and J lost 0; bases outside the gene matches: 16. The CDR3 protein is CASSRSGTSVFVGSYNEQFF. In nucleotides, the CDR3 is TGTGCCAGCAGCAGGTCCGGGACTAGCGTATTTGTCGGCTCCTACAATGAGCAGTTCTTC.

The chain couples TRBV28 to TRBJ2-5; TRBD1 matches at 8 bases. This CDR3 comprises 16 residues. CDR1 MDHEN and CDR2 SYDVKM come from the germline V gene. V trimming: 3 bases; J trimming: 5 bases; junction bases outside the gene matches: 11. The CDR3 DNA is TGTGCCAGCAGTTTTGGCGGAGAGGACAGGGCCGAGACCCAGTACTTC. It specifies CASSFGGEDRAETQYF.

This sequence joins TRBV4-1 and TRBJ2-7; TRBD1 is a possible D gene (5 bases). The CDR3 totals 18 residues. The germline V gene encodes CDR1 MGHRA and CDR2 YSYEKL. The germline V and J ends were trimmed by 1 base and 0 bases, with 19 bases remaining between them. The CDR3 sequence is CASSQAPIGQGNSYEQYF. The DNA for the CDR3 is TGCGCCAGCAGCCAAGCGCCGATTGGTCAGGGTAACTCCTACGAGCAGTACTTC.

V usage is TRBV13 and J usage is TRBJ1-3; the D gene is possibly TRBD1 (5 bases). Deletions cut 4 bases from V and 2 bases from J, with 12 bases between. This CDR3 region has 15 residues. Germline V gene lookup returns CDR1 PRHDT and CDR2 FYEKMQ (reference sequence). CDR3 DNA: TGTGCCAGCAGCTCTCTGGGGCCGGCTGGAAACACCATATATTTT. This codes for CASSSLGPAGNTIYF.

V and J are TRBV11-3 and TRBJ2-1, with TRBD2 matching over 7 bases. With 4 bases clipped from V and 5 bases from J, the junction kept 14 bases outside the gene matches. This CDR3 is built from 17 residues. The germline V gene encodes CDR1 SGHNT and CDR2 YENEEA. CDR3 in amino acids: CASSSGPGEGRDNEQFF. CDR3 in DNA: TGTGCCAGCAGCTCGGGCCCCGGGGAGGGGCGAGACAATGAGCAGTTCTTC.

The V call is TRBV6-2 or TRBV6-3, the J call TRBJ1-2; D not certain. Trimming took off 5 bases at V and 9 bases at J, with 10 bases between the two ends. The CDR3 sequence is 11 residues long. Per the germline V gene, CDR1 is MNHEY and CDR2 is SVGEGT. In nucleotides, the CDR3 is TGTGCCAGCAGTGACGGGGTGCGCTACACCTTC. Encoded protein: CASSDGVRYTF.

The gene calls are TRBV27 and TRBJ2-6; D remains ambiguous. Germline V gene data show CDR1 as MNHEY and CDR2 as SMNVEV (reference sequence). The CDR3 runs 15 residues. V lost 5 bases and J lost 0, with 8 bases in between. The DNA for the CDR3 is TGTGCCAGCAGTATCGACTTCTCTGGGGCCAACGTCCTGACTTTC. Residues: CASSIDFSGANVLTF. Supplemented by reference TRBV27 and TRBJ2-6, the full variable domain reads EAQVTQNPRYLITVTGKKLTVTCSQNMNHEYMSWYRQDPGLGLRQIYYSMNVEVTDKGDVPEGYKVSRKEKRNFPLILESPSPNQTSLYFCASSIDFSGANVLTFGAGSRLTVL.

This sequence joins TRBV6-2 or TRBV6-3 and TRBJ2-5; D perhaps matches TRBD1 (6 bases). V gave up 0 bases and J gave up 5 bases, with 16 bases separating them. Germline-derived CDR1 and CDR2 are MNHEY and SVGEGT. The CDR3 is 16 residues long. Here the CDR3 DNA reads TGTGCCAGCAGTTACTCGACTCTACAGGGTGGGGAGACCCAGTACTTC. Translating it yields CASSYSTLQGGETQYF.

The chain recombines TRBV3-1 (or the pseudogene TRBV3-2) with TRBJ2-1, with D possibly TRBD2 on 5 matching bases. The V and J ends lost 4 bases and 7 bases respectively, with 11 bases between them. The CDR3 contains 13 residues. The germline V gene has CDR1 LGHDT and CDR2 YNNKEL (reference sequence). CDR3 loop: CASSPGVGNEQFF. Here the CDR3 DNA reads TGTGCCAGCAGCCCCGGGGTAGGGAATGAGCAGTTCTTC.

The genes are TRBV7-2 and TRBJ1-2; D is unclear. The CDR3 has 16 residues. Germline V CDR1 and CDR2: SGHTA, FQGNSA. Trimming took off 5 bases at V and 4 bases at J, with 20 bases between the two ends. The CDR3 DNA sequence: TGTGCCAGCAGCCCCAGTGCGGGGAGAAGGCGCTATGGCTACACCTTC. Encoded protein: CASSPSAGRRRYGYTF.

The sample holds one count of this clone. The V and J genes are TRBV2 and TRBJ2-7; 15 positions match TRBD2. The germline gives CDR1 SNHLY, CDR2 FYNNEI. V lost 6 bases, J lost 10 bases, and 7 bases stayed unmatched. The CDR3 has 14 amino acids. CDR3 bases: TGTGCCAGCAGGCCGGGACTAGCGGGGGGCAGACAGTACTTC. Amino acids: CASRPGLAGGRQYF. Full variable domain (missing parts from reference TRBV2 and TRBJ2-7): EPEVTQTPSHQVTQMGQEVILRCVPISNHLYFYWYRQILGQKVEFLVSFYNNEISEKSEIFDDQFSVERPDGSNFTLKIRSTKLEDSAMYFCASRPGLAGGRQYFGPGTRLTVT.

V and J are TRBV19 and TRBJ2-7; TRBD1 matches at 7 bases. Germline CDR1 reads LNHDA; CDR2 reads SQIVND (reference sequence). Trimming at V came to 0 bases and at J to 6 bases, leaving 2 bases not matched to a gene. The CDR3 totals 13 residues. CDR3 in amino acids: CASSIDRGSEQYF. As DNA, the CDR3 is TGTGCCAGTAGTATAGACAGGGGGAGCGAGCAGTACTTC.

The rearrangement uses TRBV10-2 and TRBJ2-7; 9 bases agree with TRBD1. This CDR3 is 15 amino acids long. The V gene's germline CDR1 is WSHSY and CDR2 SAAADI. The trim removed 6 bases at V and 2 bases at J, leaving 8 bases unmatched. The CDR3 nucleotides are TGCGCCAGCAGGATAGACAGGGGGAGCACCTACGAGCAGTACTTC. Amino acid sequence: CASRIDRGSTYEQYF.

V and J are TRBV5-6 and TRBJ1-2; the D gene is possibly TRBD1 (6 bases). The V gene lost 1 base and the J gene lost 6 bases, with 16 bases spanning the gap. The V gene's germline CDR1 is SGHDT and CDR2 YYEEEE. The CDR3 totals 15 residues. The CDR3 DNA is TGTGCCAGCAGCTTGATATTGGGTCAGGGGAATGGCTACACCTTC. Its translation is CASSLILGQGNGYTF.

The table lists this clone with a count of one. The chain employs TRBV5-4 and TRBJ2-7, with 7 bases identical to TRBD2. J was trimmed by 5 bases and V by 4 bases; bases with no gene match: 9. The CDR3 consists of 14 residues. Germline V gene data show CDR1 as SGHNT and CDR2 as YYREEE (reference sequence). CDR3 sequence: CASSPGRGGNEQYF. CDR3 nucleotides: TGTGCCAGCAGCCCTGGGAGGGGAGGCAACGAGCAGTACTTC.

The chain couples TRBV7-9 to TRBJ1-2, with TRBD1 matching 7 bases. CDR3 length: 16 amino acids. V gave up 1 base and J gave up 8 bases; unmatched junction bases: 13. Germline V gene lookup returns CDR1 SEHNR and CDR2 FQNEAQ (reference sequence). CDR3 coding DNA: TGTGCCAGCAGCTTAGGCCGAAAGGGGGCCCTAGAGGGCTACACCTTC. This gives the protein CASSLGRKGALEGYTF.

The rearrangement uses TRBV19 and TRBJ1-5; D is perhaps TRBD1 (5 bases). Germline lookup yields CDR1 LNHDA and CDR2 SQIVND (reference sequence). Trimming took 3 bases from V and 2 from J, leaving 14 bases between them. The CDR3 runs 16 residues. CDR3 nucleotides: TGTGCCAGTAGTATTTGGGGGGAAAGGGGCAATCAGCCCCAGCATTTT. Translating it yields CASSIWGERGNQPQHF.

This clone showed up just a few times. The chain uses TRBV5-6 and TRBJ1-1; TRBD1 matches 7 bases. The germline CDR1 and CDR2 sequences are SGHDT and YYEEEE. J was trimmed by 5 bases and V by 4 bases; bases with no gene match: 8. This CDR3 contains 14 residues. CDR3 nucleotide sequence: TGTGCCAGCAGCCCAAGACAGGGATGGACTGAAGCTTTCTTT. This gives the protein CASSPRQGWTEAFF.